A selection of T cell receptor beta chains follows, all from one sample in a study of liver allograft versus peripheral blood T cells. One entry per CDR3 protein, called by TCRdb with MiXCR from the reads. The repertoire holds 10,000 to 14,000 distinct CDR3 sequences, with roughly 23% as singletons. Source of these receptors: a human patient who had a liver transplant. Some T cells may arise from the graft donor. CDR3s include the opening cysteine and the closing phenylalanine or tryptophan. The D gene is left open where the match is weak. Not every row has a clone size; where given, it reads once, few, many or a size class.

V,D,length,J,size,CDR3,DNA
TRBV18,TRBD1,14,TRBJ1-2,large,CASSPTGENYGYTF,TGTGCCAGCTCACCAACAGGGGAAAACTATGGCTACACCTTC
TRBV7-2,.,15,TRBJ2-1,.,CASSLVWAVYNEQFF,TGTGCCAGCAGCTTAGTATGGGCAGTCTACAATGAGCAGTTCTTC
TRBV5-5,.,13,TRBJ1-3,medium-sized,CASRRVSGNTIYF,TGTGCCAGCAGAAGGGTCTCTGGAAACACCATATATTTT
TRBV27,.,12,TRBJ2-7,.,CASSSNSYEQYF,TGTGCCAGCAGCTCGAACAGCTACGAGCAGTACTTC
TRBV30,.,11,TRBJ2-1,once,CAWGSGNEQFF,TGTGCCTGGGGCTCCGGCAATGAGCAGTTCTTC
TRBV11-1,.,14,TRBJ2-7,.,CASSFERAPYEQYF,TGTGCCAGCAGCTTTGAACGGGCCCCCTACGAGCAGTACTTC
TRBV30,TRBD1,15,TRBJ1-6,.,CAWSTRDRENSPLHF,TGTGCCTGGAGCACACGGGACAGGGAAAATTCACCCCTCCACTTT
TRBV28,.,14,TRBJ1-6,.,CASSGRTEGSPLHF,TGTGCCAGCAGTGGGCGGACAGAAGGTTCACCCCTCCACTTT
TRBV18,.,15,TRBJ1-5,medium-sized,CASSPLRGQNQPQHF,TGTGCCAGCTCACCATTGAGAGGGCAGAATCAGCCCCAGCATTTT
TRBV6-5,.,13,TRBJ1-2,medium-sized,CASTPRDDYGYTF,TGTGCCAGCACCCCTCGAGACGACTATGGCTACACCTTC
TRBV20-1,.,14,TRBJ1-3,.,CSAWPLGAGNTIYF,TGCAGTGCTTGGCCCTTGGGGGCTGGAAACACCATATATTTT
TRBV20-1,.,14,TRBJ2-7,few,CSARKGGRGYEQYF,TGCAGTGCGAGGAAGGGTGGTAGAGGGTACGAGCAGTACTTC
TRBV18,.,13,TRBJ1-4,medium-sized,CASSPPTREKLFF,TGTGCCAGCTCACCTCCCACGCGGGAAAAACTGTTTTTT
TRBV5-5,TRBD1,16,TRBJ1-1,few,CASSLGRGRPNTEAFF,TGTGCCAGCAGCTTGGGCAGGGGGCGTCCGAACACTGAAGCTTTCTTT
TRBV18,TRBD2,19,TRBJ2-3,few,CASSPPSRGGGGKGDTQYF,TGTGCCAGCTCACCACCGTCCCGTGGCGGCGGGGGGAAGGGCGATACGCAGTATTTT
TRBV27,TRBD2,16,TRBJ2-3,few,CASSMTSGLGTDTQYF,TGTGCCAGCAGCATGACTAGCGGGCTCGGGACAGATACGCAGTATTTT
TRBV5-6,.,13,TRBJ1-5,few,CASSSRGNQPQHF,TGTGCCAGCAGCAGTAGAGGCAATCAGCCCCAGCATTTT
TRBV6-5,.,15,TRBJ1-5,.,CASRYSHLADQPQHF,TGTGCCAGCAGGTACTCCCACCTGGCCGATCAGCCCCAGCATTTT
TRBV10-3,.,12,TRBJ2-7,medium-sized,CAISESGPKQYF,TGTGCCATCAGTGAGTCAGGACCGAAGCAGTACTTC